Listed here are 23 T cell receptor beta chains from one sample, sequenced in a study of human T cells and chemical hapten exposure. TCRdb itself ran the RACE reads through MiXCR, one entry per CDR3 protein. The table has 150,000 to 200,000 distinct CDR3 sequences, 25% to 30% seen once. Sample time point: patch test 3, about 24 weeks after DPC sensitization. Treatment indicated: therapeutic diphenylcyclopropenone sensitization with weekly scalp DPC. This specimen consisted of whole blood, obtained in connection with sensitization to the hapten diphenylcyclopropenone (DPC). The source is a woman between 18 and 30 years old with alopecia areata. Some clones in this sample may be carry-over from other donors' samples.

The J gene is TRBJ2-7, the V gene TRBV5-1; D is unclear. There are 13 residues in the CDR3. The V end was cut by 0 bases, the J end by 1 base, with 5 bases between. Germline V gene data show CDR1 as SGHRS and CDR2 as YFSETQ. The CDR3 region has the DNA TGCGCCAGCAGCTTGGGAGTTTCCTACGAGCAGTACTTC. It yields the protein CASSLGVSYEQYF.

The V gene is TRBV20-1, the J gene TRBJ2-5; 9 bases are shared with TRBD1. Trimming took 7 bases from V and 4 from J; bases not matched to a gene: 13. Germline V CDR1 and CDR2: DFQATT, SNEGSKA (reference sequence). The CDR3 totals 15 residues. This CDR3 reads CSVIHRGRLGETQYF. The CDR3 DNA sequence: TGCAGTGTCATACACAGGGGGCGTCTGGGAGAGACCCAGTACTTC.

This clonotype has just a few counts. V is TRBV18 and J is TRBJ2-3; 10 nucleotides align to TRBD1. Germline CDR1 is KGHSH and CDR2 is LQKENI. This CDR3 region has 15 residues. The V and J ends lost 6 bases and 1 base, in that order; junction bases with no gene match: 4. The DNA for the CDR3 is TGTGCCAGCTCTCCCGGGACAGGGGGCACAGATACGCAGTATTTT. Encoded protein: CASSPGTGGTDTQYF.

This clonotype was observed a few times. The V gene is TRBV9, the J gene TRBJ1-6; D is possibly TRBD1 (5 bases). This CDR3 contains 14 residues. The ends were cut back, 0 bases at V and 9 bases at J, with 10 bases in the middle. Germline V gene sequence: CDR1 SGDLS, CDR2 YYNGEE. Here the CDR3 reads CASSVGADSSPLHF. Written as DNA, the CDR3 is TGTGCCAGCAGCGTAGGGGCCGACAGTTCACCCCTCCACTTT.

The chain has TRBV20-1 and TRBJ2-2; unclear D gene. V was cut by 0 bases and J by 1 base, with 12 bases left in between. The CDR3 covers 16 residues. The germline V gene has CDR1 DFQATT and CDR2 SNEGSKA (reference sequence). The DNA for the CDR3 is TGCAGTGCTAGAGAAGCTTACGGATTGAACACCGGGGAGCTGTTTTTT. It encodes CSAREAYGLNTGELFF.

This clonotype was detected a few times. The chain joins TRBV15 to TRBJ1-1; D is unclear. The V end was cut by 4 bases, the J end by 1 base, with 10 bases between. This CDR3 is 14 amino acids long. CDR1 LNHNV and CDR2 YYDKDF come from the germline V gene (reference sequence). DNA of the CDR3: TGTGCCACCAGCATCGAGAGGAAGAACACTGAAGCTTTCTTT. Encoded protein: CATSIERKNTEAFF. Variable domain in full (rest from reference TRBV15 and TRBJ1-1): DAMVIQNPRYQVTQFGKPVTLSCSQTLNHNVMYWYQQKSSQAPKLLFHYYDKDFNNEADTPDNFQSRRPNTSFCFLDIRSPGLGDTAMYLCATSIERKNTEAFFGQGTRLTVV.

The V and J genes are TRBV7-9 and TRBJ2-5; D may correspond to TRBD1 or TRBD2 (5 bases each). Trimming removed 11 bases at V and 4 bases at J, with 8 bases between. This CDR3 has 10 residues. In germline, CDR1 is SEHNR, CDR2 FQNEAQ (reference sequence). The CDR3 DNA follows: TGTGCCGCTGGGACAGAGACCCAGTACTTC. Protein product: CAAGTETQYF.

This clonotype was observed many times. The J gene is TRBJ1-5, the V gene TRBV25-1; D is perhaps TRBD1 (6 bases). The V end lost 7 bases, the J end lost 3 bases, and 13 bases lay between the germline ends. The CDR3 is 14 amino acids. Germline values: CDR1 MGHDK, CDR2 SYGVNS. CDR3 in DNA: TGTGCCAGCACTGGAGGGGGTTCCAATCAGCCCCAGCATTTT. Encoded protein: CASTGGGSNQPQHF.

The genes are TRBV2 and TRBJ1-1; D is possibly TRBD1 (5 bases). CDR3 length: 15 residues. The germline V and J ends were trimmed by 3 bases and 0 bases, with 11 bases remaining between them. CDR1 and CDR2 (germline): SNHLY, FYNNEI. The DNA of the CDR3 is TGTGCCAGCAGTGAGCGGTGGGGCATGAACACTGAAGCTTTCTTT. Translated, it gives CASSERWGMNTEAFF.

The chain has TRBV7-9 and TRBJ1-4; D is unresolved. Germline V CDR1 and CDR2: SEHNR, FQNEAQ (reference sequence). The CDR3 length is 12 residues. V was shortened by 4 bases and J by 8 bases, with 8 bases between the two germline ends. The CDR3 region has the DNA TGTGCCAGCAGCTCCAGTCCAGAAAAACTGTTTTTT. It codes for CASSSSPEKLFF. The variable domain in full, completed from reference TRBV7-9 and TRBJ1-4, reads DTGVSQNPRHKITKRGQNVTFRCDPISEHNRLYWYRQTLGQGPEFLTYFQNEAQLEKSRLLSDRFSAERPKGSFSTLEIQRTEQGDSAMYLCASSSSPEKLFFGSGTQLSVL.

This clonotype has only a few counts. The gene calls are TRBV28 and TRBJ1-2; 7 positions agree with TRBD1. The CDR3 extends over 10 amino acids. Per germline, CDR1 MDHEN and CDR2 SYDVKM. After removal of 9 bases from V and 8 bases from J, the junction contained 3 bases not matched to a gene. This CDR3 is CASLGGGYTF. CDR3 nucleotide sequence: TGTGCCAGTTTAGGGGGCGGCTACACCTTC.

The chain links TRBV6-2 or TRBV6-3 to TRBJ1-5; the match to TRBD1 covers 7 bases. Germline V gene lookup returns CDR1 MNHEY and CDR2 SVGEGT. The CDR3 totals 14 residues. Unmatched junction bases numbered 11, after V lost 10 bases and J lost 5 bases. CDR3 DNA: TGTGCCACACAACTAGGAGGGGGCTATCAGCCCCAGCATTTT. Encoded protein: CATQLGGGYQPQHF.

This chain uses TRBV12-3 or TRBV12-4 with TRBJ1-2; 7 bases are shared with TRBD1. Unmatched junction bases numbered 10, after V lost 8 bases and J lost 7 bases. The CDR3 runs to 13 residues. CDR3 loop: CASVLQGNGGYTF. The CDR3 DNA reads as TGTGCCAGCGTCTTACAGGGGAACGGTGGCTACACCTTC.

This clonotype was detected a few times. The chain couples TRBV2 to TRBJ2-7; the D gene is possibly TRBD1 (6 bases). V gave up 5 bases and J gave up 5 bases, with 16 bases separating them. The CDR3 has 14 residues. CDR1 is SNHLY, CDR2 FYNNEI, per germline. In DNA form, the CDR3 reads TGTGCCAGCAGTTACCAGGGGCGGGTCGACGAGCAGTACTTC. Translating gives CASSYQGRVDEQYF.

This clonotype was counted a few times. The chain combines TRBV4-3 with TRBJ1-5; D unresolved. The V and J ends lost 0 bases and 0 bases respectively, with 6 bases between them. The CDR3 has 15 residues. The germline CDR1 and CDR2 sequences are LGHNA and YSLEER. For the CDR3, the DNA is TGCGCCAGCAGCCAAGATCTTAGTAGCAATCAGCCCCAGCATTTT. Translation gives CASSQDLSSNQPQHF.

The gene calls are TRBV7-9 and TRBJ2-7, with TRBD2 as a possible D gene (6 bases). Germline CDR1 SEHNR, CDR2 FQNEAQ (reference sequence). Trimming stripped 1 base from V and 3 bases from J, with 13 bases between. The CDR3 runs to 15 residues. For the CDR3, the DNA is TGTGCCAGCAGCTTAGGGGCCGGGGGATACTACGAGCAGTACTTC. This sequence encodes CASSLGAGGYYEQYF. Full variable domain (rest looked up from reference TRBV7-9 and TRBJ2-7): DTGVSQNPRHKITKRGQNVTFRCDPISEHNRLYWYRQTLGQGPEFLTYFQNEAQLEKSRLLSDRFSAERPKGSFSTLEIQRTEQGDSAMYLCASSLGAGGYYEQYFGPGTRLTVT.

This clonotype was detected only a few times. The chain joins TRBV11-2 to TRBJ2-3; perhaps TRBD1 as D (6 bases). V gave up 5 bases and J gave up 2 bases, with 17 bases separating them. CDR3 length: 16 residues. CDR1 and CDR2 from the germline V gene are SGHAT and FQNNGV. The CDR3 here is CASSDTGREPTDTQYF. CDR3 DNA: TGTGCCAGCAGCGACACAGGGAGAGAGCCCACAGATACGCAGTATTTT.

The genes are TRBV7-9 and TRBJ2-7, with D unclear. Trimming removed 0 bases at V and 5 bases at J, with 8 bases between. Germline CDR1 SEHNR, CDR2 FQNEAQ (reference sequence). CDR3 length: 13 residues. Here the CDR3 reads CASSLALGNEQYF. The CDR3 DNA reads as TGTGCCAGCAGCTTAGCACTTGGAAACGAGCAGTACTTC.

The J gene is TRBJ2-6, the V gene TRBV5-1; D call uncertain. The CDR3 consists of 14 residues. V was clipped by 3 bases and J by 3 bases, with 7 bases between them. The V gene's germline CDR1 is SGHRS and CDR2 YFSETQ. CDR3 loop: CASSWVGGANVLTF. CDR3 nucleotide sequence: TGCGCCAGCAGCTGGGTAGGTGGGGCCAACGTCCTGACTTTC.

The table lists this clonotype with many counts. V and J are TRBV6-4 and TRBJ1-5; 10 nucleotides align to TRBD1. Germline assignment: CDR1 MRHNA and CDR2 SNTAGT. This CDR3 region has 17 residues. The trim removed 9 bases at V and 3 bases at J, leaving 14 bases unmatched. The CDR3 coding sequence is TGTGCCAGTGGTACGAGGACAGGGGGGTCCCCCAATCAGCCCCAGCATTTT. Its protein is CASGTRTGGSPNQPQHF.

V is TRBV5-1 and J is TRBJ1-5; D remains unclear. The germline CDR1 and CDR2 sequences are SGHRS and YFSETQ. Trimming left V 0 bases short and J 2 bases short, with 9 bases between. The CDR3 loop spans 15 amino acids. CDR3 region: CASSLGTSGNQPQHF. The CDR3 nucleotides read TGCGCCAGCAGCTTGGGGACTTCTGGCAATCAGCCCCAGCATTTT.

The chain couples TRBV7-2 to TRBJ2-7; D remains unclear. V was shortened by 0 bases and J by 4 bases, with 13 bases between the two germline ends. The CDR3 spans 15 residues. Per the germline V gene, CDR1 is SGHTA and CDR2 is FQGNSA. This CDR3 reads CASSLAGRTAYEQYF. The CDR3 DNA reads TGTGCCAGCAGCTTAGCCGGACGGACCGCTTACGAGCAGTACTTC.

This clonotype was seen at least ten times. J is TRBJ2-7 and V is TRBV20-1, with D tentatively TRBD1 or TRBD2 (5 bases each). The CDR3 has 13 amino acids. V lost 3 bases and J 0 bases, leaving 9 bases between the germline ends. Germline V gives CDR1 DFQATT, CDR2 SNEGSKA (reference sequence). The CDR3 protein is CSASWGNSYEQYF. The CDR3 coding sequence is TGCAGTGCTAGTTGGGGGAACTCCTACGAGCAGTACTTC.